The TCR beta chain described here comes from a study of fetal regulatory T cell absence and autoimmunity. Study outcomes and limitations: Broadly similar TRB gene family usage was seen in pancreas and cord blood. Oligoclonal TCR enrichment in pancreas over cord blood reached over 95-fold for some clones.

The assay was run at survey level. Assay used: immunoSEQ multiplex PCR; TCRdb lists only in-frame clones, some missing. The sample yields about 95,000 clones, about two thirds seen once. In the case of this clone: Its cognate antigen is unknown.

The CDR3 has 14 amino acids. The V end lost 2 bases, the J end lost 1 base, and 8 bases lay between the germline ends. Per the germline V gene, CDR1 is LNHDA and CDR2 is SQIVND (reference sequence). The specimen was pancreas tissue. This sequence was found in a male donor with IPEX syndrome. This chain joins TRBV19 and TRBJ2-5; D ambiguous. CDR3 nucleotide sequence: TGTGCCAGTAGTATATTGGCAGCCCAAGAGACCCAGTACTTC. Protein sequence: CASSILAAQETQYF.